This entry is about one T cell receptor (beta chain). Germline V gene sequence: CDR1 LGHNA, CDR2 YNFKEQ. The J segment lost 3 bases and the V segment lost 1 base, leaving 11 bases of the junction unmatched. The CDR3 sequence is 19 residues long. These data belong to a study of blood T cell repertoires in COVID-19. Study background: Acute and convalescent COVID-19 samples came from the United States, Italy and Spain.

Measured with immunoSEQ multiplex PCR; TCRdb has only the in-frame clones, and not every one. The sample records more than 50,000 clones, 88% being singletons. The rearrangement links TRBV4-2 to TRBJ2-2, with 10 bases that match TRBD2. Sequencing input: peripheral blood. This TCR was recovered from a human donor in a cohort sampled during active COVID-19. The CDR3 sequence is CASSQVGESSGSYTGELFF. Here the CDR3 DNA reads TGTGCCAGCAGCCAAGTGGGGGAATCTAGCGGGAGCTACACCGGGGAGCTGTTTTTT.